What follows describes a single T cell receptor (beta chain). What it recognizes is unknown. The sample belongs to a study of a mutant IDH1 vaccine in newly diagnosed glioma. Study in general: There were 62.5% males and around 38% females among treated patients, whose mean age was about 40 years.

Study outcomes and limitations: Among patients, 93.3% showed immune responses induced by the vaccine. Pseudoprogression seemed unlinked to shifts in top peripheral T cell clonotypes.

Trimming left V 0 bases short and J 2 bases short, with 13 bases between. The CDR3 runs 16 residues. Germline V CDR1 and CDR2: MNHEY, SVGAGI. Noted time point: baseline, week 1 (first vaccination visit). Treatment noted: pre-vaccination baseline after standard-of-care therapy. Sequenced by immunoSEQ multiplex PCR; TCRdb stores in-frame clones only, minus some. The sample has around 92,000 clones; over 85% are singletons. The material sequenced was PBMCs, taken from a glioma patient treated with radiotherapy, temozolomide or both. The receptor comes from a woman aged 45-60 years with glioma. The chain couples TRBV6-5 to TRBJ1-2, with D tentatively TRBD1 (6 bases). This chain's CDR3 is CASSYSKDRWNYGYTF. The CDR3, as DNA: TGTGCCAGCAGTTACTCGAAGGACAGATGGAACTATGGCTACACCTTC.